Described below is a single T cell receptor beta chain sequence and its context. The antigen is unknown. The V segment lost 2 bases and the J segment 3 bases; nucleotides outside the gene matches: 12. CDR1 LNHNV and CDR2 YYDKDF come from the germline V gene (reference sequence). The CDR3 extends over 17 amino acids. This table comes from immunoSEQ multiplex PCR, and its TCRdb copy is limited to in-frame clones, with some not included. The repertoire has fewer than 85,000 clones, more than 90% of them found once; the top ten carry under 10%. This sample was included in a study of OX40 agonist ivuxolimab in advanced cancers. Study context: Ivuxolimab, which is an agonistic anti-OX40 (CD134) antibody, was administered to the patients. Administration of intravenous ivuxolimab to patients occurred every 2 weeks at 0.01 to 10 mg/kg. Findings and limits, study-wide: CD4+ and CD8+ blood T cells expanded clonally by week 6 at 0.1 to 3.0 mg/kg.

This sequence originates from an adult with an advanced solid tumor such as melanoma, head and neck, liver or kidney cancer. The V and J genes are TRBV15 and TRBJ1-1; 7 positions agree with TRBD1. The specimen comprised CD4+ or CD8+ T cells sorted from blood, sampled in a trial of the OX40 agonist ivuxolimab. In DNA, the CDR3 is TGTGCCACCAGCAGACGACAGGGACCGGGTGTGGACACTGAAGCTTTCTTT. This encodes CATSRRQGPGVDTEAFF.